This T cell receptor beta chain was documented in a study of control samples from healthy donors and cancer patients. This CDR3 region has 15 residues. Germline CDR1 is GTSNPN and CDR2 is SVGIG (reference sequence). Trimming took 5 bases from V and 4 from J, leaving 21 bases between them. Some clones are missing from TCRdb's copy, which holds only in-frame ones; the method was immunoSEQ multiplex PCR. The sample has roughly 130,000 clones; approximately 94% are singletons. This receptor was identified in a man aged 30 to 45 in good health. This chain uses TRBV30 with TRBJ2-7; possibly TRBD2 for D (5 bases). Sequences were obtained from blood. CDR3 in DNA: TGTGCCTGGGGCGGATGGGGAGAAAACCTTTACGAGCAGTACTTC. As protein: CAWGGWGENLYEQYF.